These T cell receptor beta chains were read from a single sample in a study of blood T cell repertoires in COVID-19. The assay was immunoSEQ multiplex PCR, and TCRdb's table has in-frame clones only and misses some. The sample lists about 79,000 clones; around nine tenths were seen once. The sample was peripheral blood. All receptors come from a man in his 70s with active or convalescent COVID-19. Both conserved end residues are part of each CDR3. The order of the fields is V gene, clone size, J gene, D gene, CDR3 protein, CDR3 DNA. A D gene is named only where the DNA matches it firmly. Clone size is shown for a subset of rows, as once, few, many or a class of expanded clone.

v_call: TRBV19
clone_size: NA
j_call: TRBJ1-4
d_call: NA
cdr3_aa: CASTPRRNEKLFF
cdr3_nt: TGTGCCAGTACCCCACGGAGAAATGAAAAACTGTTTTTT

v_call: TRBV15
clone_size: NA
j_call: TRBJ2-3
d_call: TRBD2
cdr3_aa: CATSEEFLAGGADTQYF
cdr3_nt: TGTGCCACCAGCGAAGAGTTTCTAGCGGGAGGCGCAGATACGCAGTATTTT

v_call: TRBV6-1
clone_size: NA
j_call: TRBJ2-7
d_call: TRBD1
cdr3_aa: CASSEGTGRNEQYF
cdr3_nt: TGTGCCAGCAGTGAAGGGACAGGGAGGAACGAGCAGTACTTC

v_call: TRBV19
clone_size: NA
j_call: TRBJ2-1
d_call: TRBD2
cdr3_aa: CASSPGGSAWNEQFF
cdr3_nt: TGTGCCAGTAGTCCTGGCGGGAGCGCCTGGAATGAGCAGTTCTTC

v_call: TRBV28
clone_size: NA
j_call: TRBJ1-3
d_call: TRBD1
cdr3_aa: CASKSPGGARFGNTIYF
cdr3_nt: TGTGCCAGCAAGTCGCCAGGGGGTGCGCGCTTTGGAAACACCATATATTTT

v_call: TRBV28
clone_size: NA
j_call: TRBJ1-5
d_call: NA
cdr3_aa: CASSFLNQPQHF
cdr3_nt: TGTGCCAGCAGTTTCCTCAATCAGCCCCAGCATTTT

v_call: TRBV25-1
clone_size: NA
j_call: TRBJ1-6
d_call: NA
cdr3_aa: CASPLLRDGQNSPLHF
cdr3_nt: TGTGCCAGCCCCCTACTCCGGGACGGACAGAATTCACCCCTCCACTTT

v_call: TRBV7-9
clone_size: NA
j_call: TRBJ2-7
d_call: NA
cdr3_aa: CASSRGVYEQYF
cdr3_nt: TGTGCCAGCAGCCGAGGAGTCTACGAGCAGTACTTC

v_call: TRBV6-2/TRBV6-3
clone_size: few
j_call: TRBJ1-2
d_call: TRBD1
cdr3_aa: CASSYSTGGNYGYTF
cdr3_nt: TGTGCCAGCAGTTACTCGACAGGGGGCAACTATGGCTACACCTTC

v_call: TRBV19
clone_size: NA
j_call: TRBJ2-2
d_call: TRBD2
cdr3_aa: CASTSQAAGGDTGELFF
cdr3_nt: TGTGCCAGTACCTCCCAAGCAGCGGGAGGGGACACCGGGGAGCTGTTTTTT

v_call: TRBV19
clone_size: NA
j_call: TRBJ1-1
d_call: NA
cdr3_aa: CASSPRPRQGTEAFF
cdr3_nt: TGTGCCAGTAGTCCGAGGCCGCGGCAGGGCACTGAAGCTTTCTTT

v_call: TRBV29-1
clone_size: NA
j_call: TRBJ2-3
d_call: NA
cdr3_aa: CSGTPLSTDTQYF
cdr3_nt: TGCAGCGGGACACCCCTAAGCACAGATACGCAGTATTTT

v_call: TRBV2
clone_size: once
j_call: TRBJ2-3
d_call: NA
cdr3_aa: CASSTRPGTDTQYF
cdr3_nt: TGTGCCAGCAGTACACGCCCCGGGACAGATACGCAGTATTTT

v_call: TRBV6-1
clone_size: NA
j_call: TRBJ2-2
d_call: NA
cdr3_aa: CASSEFSWRSGELFF
cdr3_nt: TGTGCCAGCAGTGAATTTAGTTGGAGAAGCGGGGAGCTGTTTTTT

v_call: TRBV19
clone_size: NA
j_call: TRBJ1-4
d_call: TRBD1
cdr3_aa: CASATDRVESTNEKLFF
cdr3_nt: TGTGCCAGTGCAACTGACAGGGTAGAATCAACTAATGAAAAACTGTTTTTT

v_call: TRBV6-5
clone_size: NA
j_call: TRBJ2-7
d_call: TRBD2
cdr3_aa: CASSFASGSYEQYF
cdr3_nt: TGTGCCAGCAGTTTCGCTAGCGGGTCCTACGAGCAGTACTTC

v_call: TRBV19
clone_size: NA
j_call: TRBJ1-1
d_call: TRBD1
cdr3_aa: CASSIYGQGGTEAFF
cdr3_nt: TGTGCCAGTAGTATCTATGGACAGGGGGGTACTGAAGCTTTCTTT

v_call: TRBV29-1
clone_size: NA
j_call: TRBJ1-1
d_call: NA
cdr3_aa: CSVAAGNTEAFF
cdr3_nt: TGCAGCGTTGCCGCGGGGAACACTGAAGCTTTCTTT

v_call: TRBV19
clone_size: NA
j_call: TRBJ2-1
d_call: TRBD2
cdr3_aa: CASSAFTGLSHNEQFF
cdr3_nt: TGTGCCAGTAGTGCCTTTACGGGACTAAGCCACAATGAGCAGTTCTTC

v_call: TRBV28
clone_size: NA
j_call: TRBJ1-5
d_call: NA
cdr3_aa: CASSLPGNQPQHF
cdr3_nt: TGTGCCAGCAGTTTACCAGGCAATCAGCCCCAGCATTTT

v_call: TRBV6-5
clone_size: NA
j_call: TRBJ2-3
d_call: TRBD2
cdr3_aa: CASSYDLAGIRNTQYF
cdr3_nt: TGTGCCAGCAGTTACGACCTAGCGGGAATAAGGAATACGCAGTATTTT

v_call: TRBV28
clone_size: NA
j_call: TRBJ2-5
d_call: TRBD2
cdr3_aa: CASSRGGLPKETQYF
cdr3_nt: TGTGCCAGCAGTCGGGGGGGACTACCTAAAGAGACCCAGTACTTC

v_call: TRBV7-3
clone_size: NA
j_call: TRBJ2-1
d_call: TRBD2
cdr3_aa: CASSLMGGWNNEQFF
cdr3_nt: TGTGCCAGCAGCTTAATGGGGGGGTGGAACAATGAGCAGTTCTTC

v_call: TRBV19
clone_size: NA
j_call: TRBJ2-5
d_call: NA
cdr3_aa: CASSIASLETQYF
cdr3_nt: TGTGCCAGTAGTATAGCTAGTTTGGAGACCCAGTACTTC

v_call: TRBV6-6
clone_size: NA
j_call: TRBJ2-7
d_call: TRBD2
cdr3_aa: CATLGREGPYEQYF
cdr3_nt: TGTGCCACCCTCGGGCGGGAGGGCCCCTACGAGCAGTACTTC

v_call: TRBV9
clone_size: NA
j_call: TRBJ1-3
d_call: NA
cdr3_aa: CASSVTDYSGNTIYF
cdr3_nt: TGTGCCAGCAGCGTCACTGATTACTCTGGAAACACCATATATTTT

v_call: TRBV19
clone_size: NA
j_call: TRBJ2-2
d_call: TRBD2
cdr3_aa: CASSIDIAGVGNTGELFF
cdr3_nt: TGTGCCAGTAGTATAGACATTGCGGGAGTTGGGAACACCGGGGAGCTGTTTTTT

v_call: TRBV30
clone_size: NA
j_call: TRBJ1-1
d_call: NA
cdr3_aa: CAWWQGSTEAFF
cdr3_nt: TGTGCCTGGTGGCAGGGGAGCACTGAAGCTTTCTTT

v_call: TRBV2
clone_size: NA
j_call: TRBJ2-5
d_call: TRBD2
cdr3_aa: CASREPSGSWKTQYF
cdr3_nt: TGTGCCAGCCGGGAGCCTAGCGGGAGCTGGAAGACCCAGTACTTC

v_call: TRBV4-1
clone_size: NA
j_call: TRBJ2-5
d_call: TRBD1
cdr3_aa: CASSPGQGANQGETQYF
cdr3_nt: TGCGCCAGCAGCCCCGGACAGGGGGCAAACCAGGGGGAGACCCAGTACTTC

v_call: TRBV14
clone_size: few
j_call: TRBJ2-7
d_call: TRBD1
cdr3_aa: CASSQMGTEIYEQYF
cdr3_nt: TGTGCCAGCAGCCAAATGGGGACAGAGATCTACGAGCAGTACTTC

v_call: TRBV28
clone_size: NA
j_call: TRBJ1-3
d_call: NA
cdr3_aa: CASSPSLAAGNTIYF
cdr3_nt: TGTGCCAGCAGCCCCAGTCTTGCCGCCGGAAACACCATATATTTT

v_call: TRBV4-1
clone_size: NA
j_call: TRBJ2-1
d_call: TRBD2
cdr3_aa: CASSQDWASGTQSYNEQFF
cdr3_nt: TGCGCCAGCAGCCAAGATTGGGCTAGCGGGACCCAAAGCTACAATGAGCAGTTCTTC

v_call: TRBV27
clone_size: NA
j_call: TRBJ1-1
d_call: NA
cdr3_aa: CASSFRGLNTEAFF
cdr3_nt: TGTGCCAGCAGTTTCAGGGGATTGAACACTGAAGCTTTCTTT

v_call: TRBV27
clone_size: NA
j_call: TRBJ2-7
d_call: TRBD1
cdr3_aa: CASSGTGTYEQYF
cdr3_nt: TGTGCCAGCAGTGGGACAGGAACCTACGAGCAGTACTTC

v_call: TRBV11-3
clone_size: NA
j_call: TRBJ2-7
d_call: NA
cdr3_aa: CASSLVSGGEQYF
cdr3_nt: TGTGCCAGCAGCTTAGTTTCCGGGGGCGAGCAGTACTTC

v_call: TRBV28
clone_size: NA
j_call: TRBJ1-5
d_call: NA
cdr3_aa: CASGRTGGGVGPQHF
cdr3_nt: TGTGCCAGCGGGCGGACTGGGGGCGGAGTGGGACCCCAGCATTTT

v_call: TRBV18
clone_size: NA
j_call: TRBJ2-1
d_call: TRBD1
cdr3_aa: CASSPPVSGTGRAVLLGEQFF
cdr3_nt: TGTGCCAGCTCACCACCTGTATCCGGGACAGGGAGGGCCGTTCTCCTTGGTGAGCAGTTCTTC

v_call: TRBV28
clone_size: NA
j_call: TRBJ2-1
d_call: TRBD1
cdr3_aa: CASRTQAGTEYNEQFF
cdr3_nt: TGTGCCAGCAGGACACAGGCCGGGACAGAATACAATGAGCAGTTCTTC

v_call: TRBV19
clone_size: NA
j_call: TRBJ1-5
d_call: NA
cdr3_aa: CASSIIGGAAREPQHF
cdr3_nt: TGTGCCAGTAGTATCATAGGGGGGGCGGCTAGGGAGCCCCAGCATTTT

v_call: TRBV28
clone_size: NA
j_call: TRBJ1-5
d_call: TRBD1
cdr3_aa: CASSPLTGVNQPQHF
cdr3_nt: TGTGCCAGCAGCCCCCTAACAGGGGTCAACCAGCCCCAGCATTTT

v_call: TRBV6-1
clone_size: NA
j_call: TRBJ1-5
d_call: NA
cdr3_aa: CASSEARRASSIQPQHF
cdr3_nt: TGTGCCAGCAGTGAAGCGCGGAGGGCCTCATCCATCCAGCCCCAGCATTTT